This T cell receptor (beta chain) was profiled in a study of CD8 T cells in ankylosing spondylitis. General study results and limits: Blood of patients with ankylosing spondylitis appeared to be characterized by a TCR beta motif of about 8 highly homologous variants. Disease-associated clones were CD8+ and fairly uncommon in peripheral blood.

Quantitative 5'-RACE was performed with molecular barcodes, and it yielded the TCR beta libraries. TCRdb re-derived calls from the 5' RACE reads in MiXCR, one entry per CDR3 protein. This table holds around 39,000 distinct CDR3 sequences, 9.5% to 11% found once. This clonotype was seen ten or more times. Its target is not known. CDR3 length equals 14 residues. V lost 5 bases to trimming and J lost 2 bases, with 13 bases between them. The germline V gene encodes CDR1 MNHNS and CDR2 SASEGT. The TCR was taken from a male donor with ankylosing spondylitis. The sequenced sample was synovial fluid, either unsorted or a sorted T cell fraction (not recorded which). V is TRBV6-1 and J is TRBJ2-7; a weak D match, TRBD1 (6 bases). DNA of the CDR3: TGTGCCAGCAGTCCTTTCGGGACAACCTACGAGCAGTACTTC. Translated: CASSPFGTTYEQYF.